In its sample, the clone carrying this TCR beta chain was seen once. Its antigen is not identified. Method: immunoSEQ multiplex PCR; TCRdb's copy keeps in-frame clones and lacks some. Of around 130,000 clones listed, around 80% are singletons. Looked up from germline, CDR1 is SGHRS and CDR2 is YFSETQ. With V trimmed by 5 bases and J by 1 base, 7 bases remained unmatched. This CDR3 has 16 residues. The data stem from a study of a mutant IDH1 vaccine in newly diagnosed glioma. Time point noted: week 11, during vaccination. Mutant IDH1 20-mer peptide, at 300 ug, made up each vaccine dose, with topical imiquimod.

J is TRBJ2-3 and V is TRBV5-1; 10 bases are a match to TRBD1. The sequencing here drew on PBMCs, taken from a glioma patient whose treatment included an IDH1 peptide vaccine. This clonotype was obtained from a man aged 40-55 years with glioma. CDR3 nucleotide sequence: TGCGCCAGCAGACTCCGACAGGGGGCGGGCACAGATACGCAGTATTTT. It is translated as CASRLRQGAGTDTQYF.